This T cell receptor (beta chain) was sequenced in a study of cytomegalovirus exposure and HLA in healthy donors. Whereas donors were nominally healthy upon sampling, unrecorded immune exposures were probable. V shed 4 bases, J shed 1 base, and the junction held 3 bases outside the gene matches. This CDR3 spans 15 amino acids. Germline CDR1 SGHTS, CDR2 YDEGEE. The PCR contained 60 Vbeta and 13 Jbeta primers. Libraries were prepared by immunoSEQ multiplex PCR; TCRdb keeps only in-frame clonotypes and omits some of them. The sample's table shows 100,000 to 150,000 clones. General study findings and limits: A later analysis linked some 17,000 TCR beta sequences to HLA alleles at 0.05 false discovery rate. Specific recognition of CMV antigens was confirmed in vitro for a few chains (all CMV-associated). Common viral pathogens were later found to be apparently linked to several of the most significant clusters.

Comments on this clone: Its antigen is unknown.

Input material: PBMCs. The chain links TRBV5-8 to TRBJ2-3; 10 positions agree with TRBD2. The receptor was derived from a man aged 25-40 years in good health and CMV-seronegative. DNA for the CDR3: TGTGCCAGCAGCCCCGGGACTAGCGGCACAGATACGCAGTATTTT. It translates to CASSPGTSGTDTQYF.